This T cell receptor beta chain appears in the sequencing data of a study of PD-1 blockade in classical Hodgkin lymphoma. Study observations and caveats: Baseline TCR diversity was reportedly lower in newly diagnosed patients than in healthy donors. It was reported as lower still in relapsed/refractory patients. Why repertoires differed is undefined; disease activity or prior therapy possibly contributed.

As for time point: newly diagnosed, previously untreated cHL patient sample. The CD4+ T cells used were purified from thawed PBMCs through magnetic negative selection. Newly diagnosed, untreated classical Hodgkin lymphoma PBMCs served as comparison. The repertoire was sequenced with immunoSEQ multiplex PCR; TCRdb's copy has only in-frame clones and lacks some. The sample has tens of thousands of clones, roughly nine tenths seen once; the top ten hold about 0.25%. This CDR3 region has 14 residues. The germline V gene encodes CDR1 SGHDT and CDR2 YYEEEE. V lost 3 bases and J lost 4; bases outside the gene matches: 5. Turning to this clone: Its antigen is undetermined.

The receptor was isolated from a human donor with classical Hodgkin lymphoma. Material: CD4+ T cells from blood. The chain combines TRBV5-6 with TRBJ2-5; TRBD2 aligns across 8 bases. CDR3 protein: CASSSGLVGETQYF. CDR3 bases: TGTGCCAGCAGCTCGGGACTAGTAGGAGAGACCCAGTACTTC.